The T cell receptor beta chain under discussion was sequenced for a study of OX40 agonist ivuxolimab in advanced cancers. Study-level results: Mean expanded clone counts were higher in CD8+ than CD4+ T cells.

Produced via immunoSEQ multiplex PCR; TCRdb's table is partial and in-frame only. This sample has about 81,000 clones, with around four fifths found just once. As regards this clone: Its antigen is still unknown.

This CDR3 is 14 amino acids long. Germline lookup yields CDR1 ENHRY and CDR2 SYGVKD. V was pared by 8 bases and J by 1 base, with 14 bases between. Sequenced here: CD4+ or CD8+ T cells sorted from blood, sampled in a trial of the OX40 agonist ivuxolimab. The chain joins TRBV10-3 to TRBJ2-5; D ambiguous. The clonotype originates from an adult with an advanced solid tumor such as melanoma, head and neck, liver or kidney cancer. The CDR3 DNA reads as TGTGCCATCGCGCAGGAATGGCCCCAAGAGACCCAGTACTTC. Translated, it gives CAIAQEWPQETQYF.